Shown below are 16 T cell receptor beta chains from a single sample sequenced in a study of blood T cell repertoires in COVID-19. Clones were sequenced by immunoSEQ multiplex PCR, and TCRdb holds only the in-frame ones, with some missing. The sample includes tens of thousands of clones, about 76% of them seen just once. Sequenced: peripheral blood. Receptors originate from a human donor in a cohort sampled during active COVID-19.

The chain has TRBV19 and TRBJ1-1, with D possibly TRBD1 on 5 matching bases. CDR3 size: 13 residues. Trimming took 4 bases from V and 1 from J, leaving 7 bases between them. Germline CDR1 is LNHDA and CDR2 is SQIVND (reference sequence). CDR3 sequence: CASSKGWNTEAFF. CDR3 nucleotide sequence: TGTGCCAGTAGTAAGGGGTGGAACACTGAAGCTTTCTTT.

The sample holds one count of this clone. The genes are TRBV6-5 and TRBJ2-1, with 10 bases matching TRBD1. The ends lost 6 bases at V and 4 bases at J; junction bases unmatched: 6. The CDR3 is 15 residues long. CDR1 is MNHEY and CDR2 is SVGAGI in the germline V gene. The CDR3 protein is CASSKTGGNYNEQFF. In DNA form, the CDR3 reads TGTGCCAGCAGCAAGACAGGGGGCAATTACAATGAGCAGTTCTTC.

V usage is TRBV18 and J usage is TRBJ1-1, with D possibly TRBD1 on 6 matching bases. CDR1 KGHSH and CDR2 LQKENI come from the germline V gene. V dropped 3 bases and J dropped 6 bases, with 11 bases sitting between them. The CDR3 spans 13 residues. The CDR3 region has the DNA TGTGCCAGCTCACCCTTGGACAGCGCTGAAGCTTTCTTT. It translates to CASSPLDSAEAFF.

This chain connects TRBV6-5 to TRBJ1-2, with TRBD1 matching over 7 bases. This CDR3 has 14 residues. The junction had 10 bases not matched to a gene; V was cut back by 6 bases and J by 6 bases. The germline gives CDR1 MNHEY, CDR2 SVGAGI. The CDR3 spells CASSLLTGDHGYTF. DNA for the CDR3: TGTGCCAGCAGCCTACTTACAGGGGATCATGGCTACACCTTC.

The J gene is TRBJ2-5, the V gene TRBV9; 7 bases match TRBD2. This CDR3 has 15 residues. The ends lost 1 base at V and 4 bases at J; junction bases unmatched: 7. From germline, CDR1 is SGDLS and CDR2 YYNGEE. The CDR3 nucleotides are TGTGCCAGCAGCGTAAGCGCGTGGGGGGGAGAGACCCAGTACTTC. Its protein is CASSVSAWGGETQYF.

The chain employs TRBV28 and TRBJ1-2; no reliable D call. This CDR3 region has 14 residues. V lost 6 bases and J lost 2, with 13 bases in between. Looked up from germline, CDR1 is MDHEN and CDR2 is SYDVKM. CDR3 protein: CASRPPRENYGYTF. The CDR3 nucleotides are TGTGCCAGCAGACCGCCTAGGGAGAACTATGGCTACACCTTC.

This chain connects TRBV7-8 to TRBJ1-1, with TRBD1 as a possible D gene (6 bases). The ends were cut back, 3 bases at V and 1 base at J, with 9 bases in the middle. Germline V lookup: CDR1 SGHVS, CDR2 FQNEAQ. The CDR3 totals 14 residues. The CDR3 nucleotides are TGTGCCAGCAGCTTTACAGGGCGGAACACTGAAGCTTTCTTT. Protein: CASSFTGRNTEAFF.

This clone has only a few counts. The V and J genes are TRBV9 and TRBJ2-1; D not resolved. Germline loops: CDR1 SGDLS, CDR2 YYNGEE. The CDR3 contains 15 residues. The germline V and J ends were trimmed by 4 bases and 4 bases, with 15 bases remaining between them. CDR3 sequence reads: CASSTKPQKYNEQFF. CDR3 coding DNA: TGTGCCAGCAGCACCAAGCCCCAAAAATACAATGAGCAGTTCTTC.

The chain has TRBV5-4 and TRBJ2-7, with a tentative D call TRBD1 (7 bases). CDR3 size: 14 residues. Germline V gene sequence: CDR1 SGHNT, CDR2 YYREEE (reference sequence). Trimming took 4 bases from V and 6 from J, leaving 17 bases between them. The CDR3 here is CASSPGGGGIEQYF. DNA for the CDR3: TGTGCCAGCAGCCCTGGAGGAGGGGGCATCGAGCAGTACTTC.

This clone was counted ten times or more. The chain carries TRBV19 and TRBJ1-4; 8 nucleotides agree with TRBD1. Germline V CDR1 and CDR2: LNHDA, SQIVND (reference sequence). CDR3 length equals 15 residues. V shed 5 bases, J shed 6 bases, and the junction held 8 bases outside the gene matches. The DNA for the CDR3 is TGTGCCAGTAGTGTATTGCCGGGACAGGATGAAAAACTGTTTTTT. Its translation: CASSVLPGQDEKLFF.

This clone was seen repeatedly, ten times or more. This chain joins TRBV7-2 and TRBJ1-3; no definite D call. V was clipped by 1 base and J by 4 bases, with 5 bases between them. Germline CDR1 SGHTA, CDR2 FQGNSA. The CDR3 contains 13 residues. The CDR3 region has the DNA TGTGCCAGCAGCTTAGTCATCGGAAACACCATATATTTT. Translated, it gives CASSLVIGNTIYF.

The chain has TRBV7-8 and TRBJ2-2, with 9 bases fitting TRBD1. V lost 5 bases to trimming and J lost 6 bases; unmatched junction nucleotides: 10. The CDR3 is 16 residues long. Germline CDR1 and CDR2: SGHVS and FQNEAQ. DNA of the CDR3: TGTGCCAGCAGCGCTCCCGGGACAGGGTCTGCCGGGGAGCTGTTTTTT. As protein: CASSAPGTGSAGELFF.

The gene calls are TRBV25-1 and TRBJ2-5; D unclear. The V gene's germline CDR1 is MGHDK and CDR2 SYGVNS. V was cut by 7 bases and J by 3 bases, with 15 bases left in between. The CDR3 runs 14 residues. The CDR3 coding sequence is TGTGCCAGCACCGCCCCAGAAACAAAAGAGACCCAGTACTTC. This encodes CASTAPETKETQYF. The full variable domain, rest sourced from reference TRBV25-1 and TRBJ2-5, is EADIYQTPRYLVIGTGKKITLECSQTMGHDKMYWYQQDPGMELHLIHYSYGVNSTEKGDLSSESTVSRIRTEHFPLTLESARPSHTSQYLCASTAPETKETQYFGPGTRLLVL.

V gene TRBV9 combines with J gene TRBJ1-6; 11 nucleotides match TRBD1. The germline V gene has CDR1 SGDLS and CDR2 YYNGEE. This CDR3 contains 15 residues. The V gene end was trimmed by 3 bases and the J gene end by 6 bases; junction bases not matched to a gene: 2. CDR3 coding DNA: TGTGCCAGCAGCGACGGGACAGGGGGTAATTCACCCCTCCACTTT. Its protein product is CASSDGTGGNSPLHF.

The V call is TRBV19, the J call TRBJ1-4, with D possibly matching TRBD1 (5 bases). Between the trimmed V and J ends, which lost 7 bases and 7 bases, there was a span of 16 bases. Germline V lookup: CDR1 LNHDA, CDR2 SQIVND (reference sequence). This CDR3 spans 14 amino acids. The CDR3 DNA is TGTGCCAGTACCCCCGTGGCAGGGTCTGAAAAACTGTTTTTT. It codes for CASTPVAGSEKLFF.

The chain has TRBV25-1 and TRBJ2-1; 9 bases fit TRBD2. The CDR3 contains 14 residues. V was clipped by 8 bases and J by 3 bases; unmatched bases: 5. Germline CDR1 MGHDK, CDR2 SYGVNS. The CDR3 is CASGSGGNYNEQFF. CDR3 nucleotides: TGTGCCAGCGGTAGCGGGGGAAACTACAATGAGCAGTTCTTC.